This TCR beta chain appears in the sequencing data of a study of beta chain features in type 1 diabetes. As concerns this clone: Its antigen is still unknown.

Overall study results and limits: Patients' naive, central memory and Treg TCRB repertoires seemed closer to one another than those of healthy donors. Insertion counts at VDJ junctions were lower in type 1 diabetes patients, who also showed more deletions there.

This CDR3 is 12 amino acids long. V trimming: 8 bases; J trimming: 2 bases; junction bases outside the gene matches: 2. Looked up from germline, CDR1 is MNHEY and CDR2 is SVGAGI. The authors reverse transcribed all of the isolated RNA, so sequencing captured expressed TCRB transcripts. TCRdb's table, derived via immunoSEQ multiplex PCR, lists solely in-frame clones and lacks some. This table has 120,000 to 150,000 clones, under 60% appearing once. The chain recombines TRBV6-5 with TRBJ2-7; 8 positions agree with TRBD1. This clonotype originated in a young man in good health. Specimen: Tregs from blood. The CDR3, as DNA: TGTGCCAGCGGGACAGGCCCCTACGAGCAGTACTTC. It specifies CASGTGPYEQYF.